This TCR beta chain was captured by sequencing in a study of Ad26.COV2.S vaccination and SARS-CoV-2 variants. The CDR3 runs to 15 residues. V was trimmed by 3 bases and J by 0 bases, leaving 10 bases between them. Germline V gene lookup returns CDR1 LNHDA and CDR2 SQIVND (reference sequence). This sample's treatment: approximately 18 received Ad26.COV2.S at low or high dose, single or two shots; five or six received placebo; per-sample allocation not given. Sampling was performed 63 days after the first vaccine or placebo injection. Assay: immunoSEQ multiplex PCR; the TCRdb copy retains only in-frame clones and omits some. There are about 480,000 clones in the sample; roughly 85% occur only once, and over 10% lies in the top ten.

This TCR was sampled from a person between 18 and 59 years old who received the Ad26.COV2.S COVID-19 vaccine or a placebo. This rearrangement joins TRBV19 to TRBJ2-3; D is perhaps TRBD2 (5 bases). The sequenced sample was peripheral blood, obtained in a trial of Ad26.COV2.S vaccine versus placebo. In nucleotides, the CDR3 is TGTGCCAGTAGTATGGCAGCGGAAAGCACAGATACGCAGTATTTT. It translates to CASSMAAESTDTQYF.